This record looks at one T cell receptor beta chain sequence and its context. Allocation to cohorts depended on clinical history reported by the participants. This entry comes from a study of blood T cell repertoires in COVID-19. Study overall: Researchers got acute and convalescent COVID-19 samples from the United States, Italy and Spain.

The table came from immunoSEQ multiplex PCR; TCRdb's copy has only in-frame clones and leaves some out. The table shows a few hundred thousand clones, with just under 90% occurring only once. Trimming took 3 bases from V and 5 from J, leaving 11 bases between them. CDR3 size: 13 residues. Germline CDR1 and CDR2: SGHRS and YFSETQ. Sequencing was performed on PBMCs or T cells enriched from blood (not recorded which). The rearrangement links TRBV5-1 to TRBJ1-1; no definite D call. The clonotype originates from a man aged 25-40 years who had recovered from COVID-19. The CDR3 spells CASSSTGGTEAFF. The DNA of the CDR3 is TGCGCCAGCAGCTCGACTGGAGGGACTGAAGCTTTCTTT. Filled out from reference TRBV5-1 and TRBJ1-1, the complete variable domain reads KAGVTQTPRYLIKTRGQQVTLSCSPISGHRSVSWYQQTPGQGLQFLFEYFSETQRNKGNFPGRFSGRQFSNSRSEMNVSTLELGDSALYLCASSSTGGTEAFFGQGTRLTVV.